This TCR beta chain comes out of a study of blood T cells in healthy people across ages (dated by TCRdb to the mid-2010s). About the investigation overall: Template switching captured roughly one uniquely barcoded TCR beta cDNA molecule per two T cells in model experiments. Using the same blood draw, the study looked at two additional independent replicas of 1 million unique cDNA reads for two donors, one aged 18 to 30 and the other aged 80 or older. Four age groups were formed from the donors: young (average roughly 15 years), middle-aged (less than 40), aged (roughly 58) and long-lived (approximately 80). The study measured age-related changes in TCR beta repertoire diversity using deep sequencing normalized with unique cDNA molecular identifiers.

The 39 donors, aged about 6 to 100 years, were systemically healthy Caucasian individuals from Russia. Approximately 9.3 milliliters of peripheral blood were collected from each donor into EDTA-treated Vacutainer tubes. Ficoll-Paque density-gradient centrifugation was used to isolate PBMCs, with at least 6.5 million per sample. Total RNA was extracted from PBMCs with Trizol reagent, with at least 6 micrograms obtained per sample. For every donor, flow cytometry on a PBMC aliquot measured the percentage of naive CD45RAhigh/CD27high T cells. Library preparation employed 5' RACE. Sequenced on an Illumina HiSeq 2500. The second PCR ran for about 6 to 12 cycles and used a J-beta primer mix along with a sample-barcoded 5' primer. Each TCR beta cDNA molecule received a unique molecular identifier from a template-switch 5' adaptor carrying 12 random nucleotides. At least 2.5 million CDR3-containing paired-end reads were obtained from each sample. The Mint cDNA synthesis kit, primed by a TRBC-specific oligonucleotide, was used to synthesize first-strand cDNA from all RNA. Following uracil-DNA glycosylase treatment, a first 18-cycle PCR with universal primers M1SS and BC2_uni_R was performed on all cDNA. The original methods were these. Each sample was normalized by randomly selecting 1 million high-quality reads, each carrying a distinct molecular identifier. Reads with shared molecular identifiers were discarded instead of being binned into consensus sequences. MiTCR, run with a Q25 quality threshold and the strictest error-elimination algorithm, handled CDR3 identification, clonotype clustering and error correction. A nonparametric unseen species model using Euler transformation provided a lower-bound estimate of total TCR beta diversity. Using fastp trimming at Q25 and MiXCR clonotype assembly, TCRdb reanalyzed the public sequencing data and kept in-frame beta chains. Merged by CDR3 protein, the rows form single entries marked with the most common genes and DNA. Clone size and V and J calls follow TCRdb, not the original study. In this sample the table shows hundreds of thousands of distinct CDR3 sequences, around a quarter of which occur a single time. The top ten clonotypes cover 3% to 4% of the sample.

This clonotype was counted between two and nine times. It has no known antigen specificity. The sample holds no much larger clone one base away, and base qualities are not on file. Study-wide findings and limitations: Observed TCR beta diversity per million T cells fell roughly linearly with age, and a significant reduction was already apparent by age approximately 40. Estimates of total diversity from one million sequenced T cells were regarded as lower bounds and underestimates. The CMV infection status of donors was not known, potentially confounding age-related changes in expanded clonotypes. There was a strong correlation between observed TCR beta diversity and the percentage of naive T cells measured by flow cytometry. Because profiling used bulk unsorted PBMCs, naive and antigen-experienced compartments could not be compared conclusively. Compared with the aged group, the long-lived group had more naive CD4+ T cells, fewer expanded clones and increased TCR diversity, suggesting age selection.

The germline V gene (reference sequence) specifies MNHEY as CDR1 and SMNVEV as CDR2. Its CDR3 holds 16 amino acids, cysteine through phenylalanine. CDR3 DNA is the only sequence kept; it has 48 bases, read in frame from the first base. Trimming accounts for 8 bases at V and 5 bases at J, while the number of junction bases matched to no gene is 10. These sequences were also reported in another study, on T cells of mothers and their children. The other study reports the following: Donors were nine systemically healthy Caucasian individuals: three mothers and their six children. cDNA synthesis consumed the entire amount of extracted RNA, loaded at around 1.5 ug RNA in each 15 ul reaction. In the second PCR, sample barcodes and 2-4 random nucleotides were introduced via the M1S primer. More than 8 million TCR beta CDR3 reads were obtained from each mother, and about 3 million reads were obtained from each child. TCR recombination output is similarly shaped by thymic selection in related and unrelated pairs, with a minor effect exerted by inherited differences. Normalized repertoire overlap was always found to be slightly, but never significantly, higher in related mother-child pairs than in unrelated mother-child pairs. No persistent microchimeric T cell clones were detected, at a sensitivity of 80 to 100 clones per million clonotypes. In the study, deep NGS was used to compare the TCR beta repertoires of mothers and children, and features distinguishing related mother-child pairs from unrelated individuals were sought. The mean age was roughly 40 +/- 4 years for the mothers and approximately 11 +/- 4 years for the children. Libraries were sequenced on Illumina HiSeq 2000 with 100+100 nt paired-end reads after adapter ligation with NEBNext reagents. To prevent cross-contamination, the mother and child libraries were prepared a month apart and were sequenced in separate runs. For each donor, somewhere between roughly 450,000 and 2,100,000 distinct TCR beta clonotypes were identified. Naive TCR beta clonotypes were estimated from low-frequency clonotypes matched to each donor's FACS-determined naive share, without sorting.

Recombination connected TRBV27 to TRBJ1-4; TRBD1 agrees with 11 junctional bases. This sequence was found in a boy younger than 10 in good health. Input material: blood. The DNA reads TGTGCCAGCCATGGACAGGGGGCTCACATAAATGAAAAACTGTTTTTT. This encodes CASHGQGAHINEKLFF.